Listed below are T cell receptor beta chains from one sample, sequenced in a study of CXCR3-negative and CXCR3-positive naive CD8 T cells. TCRdb re-called the 5' RACE reads, yielding one record per CDR3 amino acid sequence without DNA. In all, the sample yields around 60,000 distinct CDR3 sequences. The specimen was naive CXCR3- CD8+ T cells from blood. The receptors here all came from a human donor in good health. Some clones in this sample may be carry-over from other donors' samples. The CDR3 runs from the conserved cysteine through the conserved F or W. Fields, in order: J gene, V gene, CDR3 protein.

>TRBJ1-1|TRBV10-3
CAISESGQLAAYLNTEAFF
>TRBJ2-7|TRBV27
CASSQRTRPTEQYF
>TRBJ2-3|TRBV6-6
CASTPDGDTQYF
>TRBJ1-1|TRBV10-3
CAISAQQGSGTEAFF
>TRBJ2-5|TRBV20-1
CSARDRTEGTVQETQYF
>TRBJ2-7|TRBV5-1
CASSLPSGRSGEQYF
>TRBJ2-1|TRBV27
CASRLAGGYNEQFF
>TRBJ2-5|TRBV10-3
CAISESPGETQYF
>TRBJ2-7|TRBV25-1
CASTWQGDHEQYF
>TRBJ2-1|TRBV4-3
CASSLGQGSEQFF
>TRBJ2-7|TRBV7-9
CASSLDPWPYEQYF
>TRBJ1-1|TRBV5-1
CASSWGDIMNTEAFF
>TRBJ2-3|TRBV29-1
CSERSGGSTDTQYF
>TRBJ2-1|TRBV7-8
CASSSGQGLSYNEQFF
>TRBJ2-1|TRBV7-6
CASSLAGATGGSSYNEQFF
>TRBJ2-7|TRBV14
CASSQPDTYEQYF
>TRBJ2-1|TRBV28
CASIAPPGLAGIFSYNEQFF
>TRBJ2-5|TRBV18
CASSPGRSRLGGETQYF
>TRBJ2-7|TRBV14
CASSHSQGSDYEQYF
>TRBJ1-1|TRBV7-9
CASSQKRGRDTEAFF
>TRBJ2-1|TRBV5-1
CASSFGVDEQFF
>TRBJ1-2|TRBV29-1
CSVEGGPVYGYTF
>TRBJ2-2|TRBV9
CASSVGDGELFF